The present entry profiles one T cell receptor (beta chain) with its context. Germline CDR1 SGHNT, CDR2 YYREEE (reference sequence). The CDR3 extends over 14 amino acids. Trimming shortened V by 4 bases and J by 5 bases, and 15 bases separated the two germline ends. Generated by immunoSEQ multiplex PCR, the TCRdb table keeps only in-frame clones and is missing some. The sample holds 2 million to 2.5 million clones, around 95% seen once. The sample is drawn from a study of shared clonotypes between healthy human individuals. Background on the study: Three plates each covered CD4 naive and memory; CD8 naive two, CD8 memory one.

The chain has TRBV5-4 and TRBJ1-2; the D is unclear. The receptor's source is a young man in good health. The sequenced sample consisted of naive CD4+ T cells sorted from blood. Noted subset: CD45RA+ positively selected. CDR3 DNA: TGTGCCAGCAGCCCCGATATGGTGGGGTATGGCTACACCTTC. Its translation: CASSPDMVGYGYTF. Looking up the rest from reference TRBV5-4 and TRBJ1-2 gives the full variable domain: ETGVTQSPTHLIKTRGQQVTLRCSSQSGHNTVSWYQQALGQGPQFIFQYYREEENGRGNFPPRFSGLQFPNYSSELNVNALELDDSALYLCASSPDMVGYGYTFGSGTRLTVV.